The 32 T cell receptor beta chains below were found in one sample sequenced in a study of T cell therapy after organ transplantation. The repertoire was sequenced with immunoSEQ multiplex PCR; TCRdb's copy has only in-frame clones and lacks some. The sample gives 51,000 or so clones, 94% of which show up once; around 3.1% is in the top ten. No antigen has been identified for these receptors. The sequencing here drew on CD8+ T cells from blood, taken before autologous CMV-specific T cell therapy. The receptors come from a human patient who had received a solid organ transplant and had CMV disease.

J is TRBJ1-2 and V is TRBV7-3; D not certain. V lost 0 bases and J 4 bases, leaving 15 bases between the germline ends. The CDR3 extends over 16 amino acids. CDR1 SGHTA and CDR2 FQGTGA come from the germline V gene. CDR3 in DNA: TGTGCCAGCAGCTTAACGGGCGGAGTGGGATCCTATGGCTACACCTTC. The encoded protein is CASSLTGGVGSYGYTF.

The chain carries TRBV6-5 and TRBJ1-2, with a weak D call TRBD1 (5 bases). The CDR3 sequence is 13 residues long. Germline assignment: CDR1 MNHEY and CDR2 SVGAGI. Trimming stripped 0 bases from V and 3 bases from J, with 5 bases between. The CDR3 nucleotides are TGTGCCAGCAGTTACTCGGGACACTATGGCTACACCTTC. Translation: CASSYSGHYGYTF.

The chain combines TRBV5-4 with TRBJ2-7; D may match TRBD1 or TRBD2 (5 bases each). V was shortened by 4 bases and J by 4 bases, with 12 bases between the two germline ends. The CDR3 spans 13 residues. The V gene's germline CDR1 is SGHNT and CDR2 YYREEE (reference sequence). The DNA of the CDR3 is TGTGCCAGCAGCAATGGGGACCAGTACGAGCAGTACTTC. Protein sequence: CASSNGDQYEQYF.

Worth noting for this clone: Its ends do not fully match the called genes, so a read error is possible. This CDR3 reads CASSVAGGSYNEQFF. Written as DNA, the CDR3 is TGTGCCAGCAGCGTAGCGGGAGGTTCCTACAATGAGCAGTTCTTC. The V call is TRBV7-9, the J call TRBJ2-1; 10 nucleotides line up with TRBD2. The CDR3 is 15 residues long. Germline V lookup: CDR1 SEHNR, CDR2 FQNEAQ (reference sequence).

The V and J genes are TRBV6-4 and TRBJ2-7, with TRBD2 identical over 11 bases. The CDR3 runs 14 residues. V was pared by 5 bases and J by 3 bases, with 3 bases of the junction left unmatched. Germline V gives CDR1 MRHNA, CDR2 SNTAGT. CDR3 sequence reads: CASSYGTSGYEQYF. CDR3 DNA sequence: TGTGCCAGCAGTTACGGGACTAGCGGCTACGAGCAGTACTTC.

The J gene is TRBJ1-1, the V gene TRBV29-1; D is unresolved. The CDR3 runs 12 residues. Germline V gene data show CDR1 as SQVTM and CDR2 as ANQGSEA. The V gene lost 2 bases and the J gene lost 9 bases, with 13 bases spanning the gap. DNA for the CDR3: TGCAGCGTTGAAAAGGGCTTTATGAAAGCTTTCTTT. Translation gives CSVEKGFMKAFF.

CDR3 sequence: CASSPGEITYEQYF. The CDR3 DNA sequence: TGTGCCAGCAGTCCTGGGGAGATAACCTACGAGCAGTACTTC. The chain couples TRBV25-1 to TRBJ2-7; maybe TRBD2 (5 bases). The CDR3 is 14 amino acids. V lost 5 bases, J lost 2 bases, and 13 bases lay in between. CDR1 and CDR2 (germline): MGHDK, SYGVNS.

This chain connects TRBV13 to TRBJ2-7, with D uncertain. CDR1 and CDR2 from the germline V gene are PRHDT and FYEKMQ (reference sequence). This CDR3 is built from 16 residues. V lost 2 bases and J 4 bases, leaving 18 bases between the germline ends. In nucleotides, the CDR3 is TGTGCCAGCAGCTTATCGTCAGGCGGCCTCCTTTACGAGCAGTACTTC. Translated, it gives CASSLSSGGLLYEQYF.

The chain carries TRBV7-6 and TRBJ1-4, with 7 bases matching TRBD1. Looked up from germline, CDR1 is SGHVS and CDR2 is FNYEAQ. CDR3 size: 15 residues. V shed 4 bases, J shed 8 bases, and the junction held 10 bases outside the gene matches. The CDR3 DNA is TGTGCCAGCAGCTCAACCGGGACAGTCGGGGAAAAACTGTTTTTT. It yields the protein CASSSTGTVGEKLFF.

This clone was seen a few times. The chain carries TRBV11-2 and TRBJ1-1; no firm D call. Trimming took off 1 base at V and 4 bases at J, with 4 bases between the two ends. This CDR3 is 12 amino acids long. Germline CDR1 reads SGHAT; CDR2 reads FQNNGV. CDR3 sequence reads: CASSLVSTEAFF. In DNA, the CDR3 is TGTGCCAGCAGCTTAGTTTCCACTGAAGCTTTCTTT.

The chain carries TRBV10-3 and TRBJ1-5; D is undetermined. CDR3 size: 15 residues. V lost 2 bases to trimming and J lost 0 bases, with 8 bases between them. CDR1 and CDR2 from the germline V gene are ENHRY and SYGVKD. The chain's CDR3 is CAISEDGNSNQPQHF. The CDR3 nucleotides read TGTGCCATCAGTGAGGACGGGAATAGCAATCAGCCCCAGCATTTT.

The gene calls are TRBV10-1 and TRBJ2-5; the D call may be TRBD1 or TRBD2 (5 bases each). Germline CDR1 WNHNN, CDR2 SYGVQD (reference sequence). Trimming shortened V by 2 bases and J by 1 base, and 5 bases separated the two germline ends. The CDR3 runs to 13 residues. CDR3 bases: TGCGCCAGCAGTGAGGGGGGCCAAGAGACCCAGTACTTC. Its translation: CASSEGGQETQYF.

About this clone: Germline and junction disagree at one end, which may indicate a read error. The V call is TRBV7-7, the J call TRBJ2-5; TRBD1 matches at 9 bases. The germline CDR1 and CDR2 sequences are SSHAT and FNYEAQ (reference sequence). The CDR3 sequence is 14 residues long. CDR3 nucleotide sequence: TGTGCTAGCAGCACGGCGGACAGGGGCGAGACCCAGTACTTC. This translates into CASSTADRGETQYF.

The rearrangement links TRBV6-5 to TRBJ2-1; 7 nucleotides match TRBD2. The CDR3 sequence is 15 residues long. CDR1 is MNHEY, CDR2 SVGAGI, per germline. V trimming: 8 bases; J trimming: 5 bases; junction bases outside the gene matches: 12. CDR3 in DNA: TGTGCCAGCCGCCTAACACTAGCGTGGAACAATGAGCAGTTCTTC. This translates into CASRLTLAWNNEQFF.

The V gene is TRBV29-1, the J gene TRBJ2-2; D possibly corresponds to TRBD1 (5 bases). The CDR3 loop spans 14 amino acids. The germline CDR1 and CDR2 sequences are SQVTM and ANQGSEA. V was pared by 6 bases and J by 4 bases, with 15 bases between. CDR3 bases: TGCAGCGTCGTAGATCAGGGATCCACCGGGGAGCTGTTTTTT. Protein product: CSVVDQGSTGELFF.

The chain has TRBV5-4 and TRBJ2-1, with 9 bases identical to TRBD1. The CDR3 covers 15 residues. The germline V gene has CDR1 SGHNT and CDR2 YYREEE (reference sequence). The V gene end was trimmed by 0 bases and the J gene end by 7 bases; junction bases not matched to a gene: 5. The CDR3 sequence is CASSLEDRGVNEQFF. The CDR3 DNA reads TGTGCCAGCAGCTTGGAGGACAGGGGTGTAAATGAGCAGTTCTTC.

The rearrangement links TRBV30 to TRBJ2-7; D ambiguous. Deletions cut 3 bases from V and 3 bases from J, with 15 bases between. This CDR3 has 14 amino acids. CDR1 and CDR2 (germline): GTSNPN, SVGIG (reference sequence). The CDR3 nucleotides are TGTGCCTGGAGGTCGAGCTATTCGTTCTACGAGCAGTACTTC. This sequence encodes CAWRSSYSFYEQYF.

The J gene is TRBJ2-7, the V gene TRBV4-1; 10 bases map to TRBD2. V lost 1 base, J lost 0 bases, and 3 bases stayed unmatched. The CDR3 is 16 amino acids. The germline gives CDR1 MGHRA, CDR2 YSYEKL. The CDR3 coding sequence is TGCGCCAGCAGCCAAGTACCTAGCGGGAGCTCCTACGAGCAGTACTTC. Protein: CASSQVPSGSSYEQYF.

The chain links TRBV5-1 to TRBJ2-2; TRBD1 aligns across 7 bases. Germline CDR1 and CDR2: SGHRS and YFSETQ. CDR3 size: 15 residues. After removal of 3 bases from V and 2 bases from J, the junction contained 4 bases not matched to a gene. For the CDR3, the DNA is TGCGCCAGCAGCTCAGGGACAGAAAACACCGGGGAGCTGTTTTTT. It encodes CASSSGTENTGELFF. The full variable domain, in which reference TRBV5-1 and TRBJ2-2 provide the parts outside the CDR3, is KAGVTQTPRYLIKTRGQQVTLSCSPISGHRSVSWYQQTPGQGLQFLFEYFSETQRNKGNFPGRFSGRQFSNSRSEMNVSTLELGDSALYLCASSSGTENTGELFFGEGSRLTVL.

CDR3: CASSLGRYTGELFF. CDR3 nucleotides: TGCGCCAGCAGCCTCGGGAGGTACACCGGGGAGCTGTTTTTT. The gene calls are TRBV4-3 and TRBJ2-2; the match to TRBD2 covers 7 bases. V was pared by 4 bases and J by 3 bases, with 2 bases of the junction left unmatched. CDR3 size: 14 residues. CDR1 LGHNA and CDR2 YSLEER come from the germline V gene.

The genes are TRBV5-6 and TRBJ2-7, with D perhaps matching TRBD2 (6 bases). V lost 4 bases, J lost 4 bases, and 18 bases lay in between. The CDR3 loop spans 15 amino acids. CDR1 and CDR2 from the germline V gene are SGHDT and YYEEEE. CDR3 loop: CASSVPWRDNYEQYF. Here the CDR3 DNA reads TGTGCCAGCAGCGTCCCGTGGAGGGATAATTACGAGCAGTACTTC.

The chain links TRBV19 to TRBJ2-1; D not resolved. The CDR3 loop spans 17 amino acids. V was pared by 3 bases and J by 1 base, with 16 bases between. The V gene's germline CDR1 is LNHDA and CDR2 SQIVND (reference sequence). CDR3: CASSIGLGFGSYNEQFF. In DNA, the CDR3 is TGTGCCAGTAGTATCGGGTTAGGGTTCGGGTCCTACAATGAGCAGTTCTTC.

CDR3 nucleotide sequence: TGTGCCAGCTCACCACCGCCGGACCCTCGAAGTGGGGCTTTCTTT. It is translated as CASSPPPDPRSGAFF. The chain employs TRBV18 and TRBJ1-1; D call uncertain. Germline assignment: CDR1 KGHSH and CDR2 LQKENI. This CDR3 is 15 amino acids long. V was clipped by 0 bases and J by 11 bases, with 19 bases between them.

The chain employs TRBV10-3 and TRBJ1-2; D is uncertain. CDR3 length: 14 residues. CDR1 and CDR2 from the germline V gene are ENHRY and SYGVKD. With 6 bases removed from V and 0 bases from J, the gap between germline ends came to 11 bases. DNA of the CDR3: TGTGCCATCAGGGATCAGAGTACTAACTATGGCTACACCTTC. It encodes CAIRDQSTNYGYTF.

The chain couples TRBV7-2 to TRBJ2-7; 7 bases match TRBD1. Looked up from germline, CDR1 is SGHTA and CDR2 is FQGNSA. The CDR3 runs to 16 residues. The ends lost 2 bases at V and 2 bases at J; junction bases unmatched: 9. DNA for the CDR3: TGTGCCAGCAGCTTAAGGTCGACAGGGAAGGCCTACGAGCAGTACTTC. Encoded protein: CASSLRSTGKAYEQYF.

The chain has TRBV11-2 and TRBJ2-2, with no clear D. V was pared by 5 bases and J by 6 bases, with 25 bases between. The CDR3 contains 18 residues. Germline loops: CDR1 SGHAT, CDR2 FQNNGV. The DNA for the CDR3 is TGTGCCAGCAGCCCCTCTTCCGGGCCGTCCTCTTTAGCCGGGGAGCTGTTTTTT. Translated, it gives CASSPSSGPSSLAGELFF.

The chain carries TRBV30 and TRBJ2-3; tentatively, D is TRBD1 or TRBD2 (5 bases each). There are 12 residues in the CDR3. The germline V gene has CDR1 GTSNPN and CDR2 SVGIG (reference sequence). V dropped 3 bases and J dropped 5 bases, with 9 bases sitting between them. CDR3 coding DNA: TGTGCCTGGAGGGGGGTGGGAGATACGCAGTATTTT. This translates into CAWRGVGDTQYF.

This clone was recorded a few times. The genes are TRBV30 and TRBJ1-1; tentative D call: TRBD1 (6 bases). With 4 bases removed from V and 4 bases from J, the gap between germline ends came to 13 bases. The V gene's germline CDR1 is GTSNPN and CDR2 SVGIG (reference sequence). This CDR3 contains 13 residues. The DNA of the CDR3 is TGTGCCTGGACAGGGGCAGGACGCACTGAAGCTTTCTTT. It yields the protein CAWTGAGRTEAFF.

The CDR3 bases are TGTGCCAGCAGCGACATGCAGAGGGTCGCTCACTATGGCTACACCTTC. The encoded protein is CASSDMQRVAHYGYTF. The gene calls are TRBV11-2 and TRBJ1-2; no firm D call. The CDR3 is made up of 16 amino acids. V was clipped by 5 bases and J by 3 bases, with 19 bases between them. The germline V gene has CDR1 SGHAT and CDR2 FQNNGV.

The rearrangement links TRBV5-5 to TRBJ2-5, with 11 bases lining up with TRBD1. The CDR3 totals 15 residues. The germline V gene has CDR1 SGHKS and CDR2 YYEKEE (reference sequence). V lost 2 bases, J lost 2 bases, and 2 bases stayed unmatched. The CDR3 spells CASSFGTGGQETQYF. DNA for the CDR3: TGTGCCAGCAGCTTTGGGACAGGGGGACAAGAGACCCAGTACTTC.

This chain connects TRBV5-1 to TRBJ2-7; weak D call: TRBD2 (6 bases). The CDR3 is made up of 15 amino acids. Looked up from germline, CDR1 is SGHRS and CDR2 is YFSETQ. Trimming took off 7 bases at V and 5 bases at J, with 22 bases between the two ends. This CDR3 is CASAGSRSEVDEQYF. CDR3 DNA: TGCGCCAGCGCGGGAAGCCGTAGCGAGGTAGACGAGCAGTACTTC.

The rearrangement uses TRBV4-2 and TRBJ1-2; D gene uncertain. CDR1 and CDR2 (germline): LGHNA, YNFKEQ. The CDR3 sequence is 13 residues long. V lost 8 bases and J lost 8, with 18 bases in between. CDR3 residues: CASSLEALYGYTF. In DNA, the CDR3 is TGTGCCAGCTCTCTCGAGGCGCTTTACGGCTACACCTTC.